The clone carrying this T cell receptor beta chain was counted only a few times. Its target is not known. The sample comes from a study of read filtering for tumor transcriptome and immune sequencing. As for the study in general: The cohort had over 16 men and approximately 13 women aged about 45 to 90, mean around 66 years. TCR-mapped reads were about 4.05 to 10.27 million with IR-seq versus 85 to 1273 with RNA-seq.

Study-level findings and limits: Compared with RNA-seq, IR-seq gave much higher clonotype depth and reliability.

Molecular barcoded adaptors covering alpha/delta and beta/gamma chains were used on 400 to 450 ng RNA. TCRdb reanalysed the reads using MiXCR and keeps one entry per CDR3 protein. Seen here are roughly 130,000 distinct CDR3 sequences, around 13% observed once, and the top ten hold 9.5% to 12%. This clonotype was obtained from a donor at least 40 years old with multiple myeloma. What was sequenced was a population of CD138-negative cells sorted from bone marrow.

CDR3 bases: TGTGCCAGCAGGAGCAGCCAGGGGGCGGGGGAGCAGCCCCAGCATTTT. Translated, it gives CASRSSQGAGEQPQHF. The chain couples TRBV28 to TRBJ1-5; 8 bases fit TRBD1. In germline, CDR1 is MDHEN, CDR2 SYDVKM. J lost 7 bases, V lost 6 bases, and 14 bases had no gene match. The CDR3 length is 16 residues.